Described below is a single TCR beta chain sequence and its context. This clone was detected only once. Its antigen target is currently unknown. Base qualities are not at hand, and no much larger clone is one base apart. This entry is derived from a study of shared clonotypes between healthy human individuals (dated by TCRdb to 2018 to 2021). With respect to the entire study: The cohort included three men and a couple of women between 18 and 49 years of age. For each donor, CD4 naive and CD4 memory were each given three plates, CD8 naive was given two plates, and CD8 memory was given one plate. To estimate repertoire size and how much clonotypes are shared between individuals, the study performed deep sequencing of blood TCR repertoires from about five healthy adults. Libraries were prepared and TCR repertoires were sequenced by different laboratories using diverse techniques, in order to increase sequencing depth and limit assay-specific biases. Each donor's leukapheresis produced roughly between about 0.8 and 10 billion PBMCs.

Compared with germline, V lacks 9 bases and J lacks 4 bases; bases without a gene match: 10. From the cysteine up to the phenylalanine, the CDR3 has a length of 14 residues. Here the CDR3 DNA is all that survives: 42 bases in frame from base 1. The germline V gene (reference sequence) sets CDR1 to LNHNV and CDR2 to YYDKDF. Using the deep immunoSEQ assay, TCR CDR3 regions were amplified from genomic DNA by multiplex PCR. Genomic DNA extracted from each cell subset was distributed evenly over all wells of several immunoSEQ 96-well plates, and each plate served as one replicate. Each replicate PCR for sorted subsets received around 200 ng genomic DNA, equal to around 32,000 T cell genomes. The purified libraries were quantified using a Qubit 3.0 fluorometer, sized with a Bioanalyzer 2100, and then quantified again using the KAPA Library Quantification kit. A separate single-read 150-cycle Illumina NextSeq 550 flow cell was used to sequence each immunoSEQ 96-well plate. The study's own analysis went as follows. Because only junctional sequences without quality scores were contained in the immunoSEQ output, filtering matching that applied to full-length reads could not be performed. Sequences were annotated with PyIR, a Python wrapper for IgBLAST v1.9, using IMGT germline references to assign V/J genes and CDR3. Reads were filtered out if the reads had weak V/J assignments (E-value above 1e-6), no CDR3, stop codons, out-of-frame junctions, or ambiguous translated residues. V3J clonotypes were defined as sequences sharing the same inferred V gene, J gene, and CDR3 amino acid sequence. Percentage overlap between repertoires was calculated by dividing the number of shared unique clonotypes by the size of the smaller repertoire. RTK rarefaction, the Chao1 estimator, and Recon v2.1 estimates of unobserved clonotypes were used to assess repertoire richness. OLGA was used to compute generation probabilities for all TCRbeta clonotypes that the gDNA method yielded from a few donors. Not all clones reach the TCRdb copy of this immuneACCESS table, which keeps in-frame sequences only. Checked studies attribute under half of the gap to unresolved V genes and leave the rest unexplained. Clone size and the V and J calls come from that table; the DNA yielded D and trimming. In all, the sample holds around 1,100,000 clones, and 70% to 80% of those were seen once. Approximately 0.9% of the sample is taken by the ten largest.

Results the study describes overall, beyond this receptor: Naive subsets generally had larger estimated clonotype richness than memory subsets. Sharing across four donors was observed for around 4.8% of naive CD4, less than 4% of naive CD8, 2% to 2.5% of memory CD4, and around 0.4% of memory CD8 clonotypes. The small number of donors limited the genetic and exposure-history diversity represented. Even with the large sequencing depth, rarefaction of the sorted-subset datasets indicated that sequencing was incomplete. Sampling was restricted to blood, and TCR repertoires in tissue are likely to differ from TCR repertoires in blood. Pairwise subsampling led to the expectation that sequencing depth would affect the degree of clonotype sharing among donors. Higher generation probabilities were observed for clonotypes shared by all four sorted-subset donors than for non-shared clonotypes.

Healthy HIV-negative adults with no recently reported acute infections or vaccinations were included as donors. All donors were Caucasian adults living in Nashville, Tennessee, USA. Magnetic negative selection was used to enrich CD4+ T cells, after which naive cells were positively selected on CD45RA and the negative fraction became the memory subset. After blood collection by leukapheresis, PBMCs were isolated using Ficoll-Histopaque density gradient centrifugation and then cryopreserved in the vapor phase of liquid nitrogen. Purity and quantity of every magnetically sorted T cell population were checked by analytical flow cytometry. Each sorted fraction had its genomic DNA isolated and then quantified by UV absorbance on a Nanodrop 2000c.

This receptor was taken from a young man in good health. Some clones in this sample may be carry-over from other donors' samples. Here the chain combines TRBV15 and TRBJ2-5, with 8 middle bases fitting TRBD1. Sequencing was done on a sample of memory CD4+ T cells from PBMCs. Reading the label with the study, this specimen's cell subset or site is: CD45RA-negative fraction. CDR3 reads: CATARTGLSETQYF. The nucleotides are TGTGCCACTGCCCGGACAGGGCTATCAGAGACCCAGTACTTC.